The clone carrying this T cell receptor (beta chain) has more than one count but fewer than ten. The antigen is not known. The germline CDR1 and CDR2 sequences are SGHRS and YFSETQ. With 6 bases removed from V and 6 bases from J, the gap between germline ends came to 24 bases. The CDR3 contains 16 residues. Template for every sorted-subset replicate PCR totaled about 0.2 ug DNA, about 30,000 T cell genomes. Libraries were prepared by immunoSEQ multiplex PCR; TCRdb keeps only in-frame clonotypes and omits some of them. The sample holds about 980,000 clones, approximately 80% seen once. These data are taken from a study of shared clonotypes between healthy human individuals. Turning to the study itself: CD8 memory received one plate per donor, CD8 naive two, CD4 memory three and CD4 naive three. General study results and limits: A reduction in generation probabilities was seen for non-shared clonotypes relative to those shared by all four donors. Naive subsets generally had larger estimated richness than memory subsets.

V gene TRBV5-1 combines with J gene TRBJ1-1, with D possibly matching TRBD1 (5 bases). The specimen sequenced was memory CD4+ T cells sorted from blood. Subset indicated: CD45RA-negative fraction. This clonotype originated in a man younger than 35 in good health. CDR3 DNA: TGCGCCAGCAAGACAGTAGCCGATCCAACTGGCGCTGAAGCTTTCTTT. Translating it yields CASKTVADPTGAEAFF. The full variable domain, rest sourced from reference TRBV5-1 and TRBJ1-1, is KAGVTQTPRYLIKTRGQQVTLSCSPISGHRSVSWYQQTPGQGLQFLFEYFSETQRNKGNFPGRFSGRQFSNSRSEMNVSTLELGDSALYLCASKTVADPTGAEAFFGQGTRLTVV.